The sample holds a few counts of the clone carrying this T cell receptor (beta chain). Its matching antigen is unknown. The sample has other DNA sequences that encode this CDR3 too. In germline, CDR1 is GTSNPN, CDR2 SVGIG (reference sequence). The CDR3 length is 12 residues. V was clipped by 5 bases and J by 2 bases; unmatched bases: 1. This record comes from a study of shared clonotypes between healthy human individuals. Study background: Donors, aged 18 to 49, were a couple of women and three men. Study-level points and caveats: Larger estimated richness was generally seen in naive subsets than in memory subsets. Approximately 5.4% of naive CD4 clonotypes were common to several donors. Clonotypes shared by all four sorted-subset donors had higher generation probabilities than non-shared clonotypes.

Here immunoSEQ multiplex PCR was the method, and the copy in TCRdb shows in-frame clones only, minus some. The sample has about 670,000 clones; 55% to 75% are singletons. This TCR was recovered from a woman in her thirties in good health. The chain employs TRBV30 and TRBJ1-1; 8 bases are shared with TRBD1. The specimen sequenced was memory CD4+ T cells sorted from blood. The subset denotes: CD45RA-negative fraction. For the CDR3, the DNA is TGTGCCTGGGACAGGGGAAACACTGAAGCTTTCTTT. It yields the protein CAWDRGNTEAFF.